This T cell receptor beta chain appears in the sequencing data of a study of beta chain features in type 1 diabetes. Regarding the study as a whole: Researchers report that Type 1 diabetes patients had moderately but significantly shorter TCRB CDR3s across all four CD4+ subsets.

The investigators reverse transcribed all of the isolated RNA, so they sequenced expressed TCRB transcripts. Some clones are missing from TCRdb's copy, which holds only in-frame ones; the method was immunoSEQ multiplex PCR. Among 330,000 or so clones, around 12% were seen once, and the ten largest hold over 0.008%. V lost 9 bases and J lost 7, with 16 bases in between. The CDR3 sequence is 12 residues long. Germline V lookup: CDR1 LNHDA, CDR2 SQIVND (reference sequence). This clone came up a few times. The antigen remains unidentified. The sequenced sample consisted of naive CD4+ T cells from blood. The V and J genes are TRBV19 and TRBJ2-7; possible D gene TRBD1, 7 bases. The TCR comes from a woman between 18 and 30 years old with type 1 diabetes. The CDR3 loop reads CASSLPGGEQYF. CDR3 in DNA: TGTGCCAGCTCCTTACCAGGGGGGGAGCAGTACTTC.